The 2 T cell receptor beta chains given below trace back to one sample, sequenced in a study of molecular identifiers for immune sequencing clone quantification. Each CDR3 protein is one row after TCRdb ran MiXCR on the PCR reads. The sample has about 640,000 distinct CDR3 sequences; 15% to 20% are singletons. The specimen sequenced was naive CD8+ T cells from blood, with Jurkat cell RNA spiked in. Subset here: FACS-sorted CD8+CD4-CCR7+CD45RA+ naive T cells. Receptor source: a human donor in good health. Some libraries in this study had Jurkat cell RNA spiked in.

This clonotype was detected a few times. The CDR3 loop is CASSEQGANHEQYF. CDR3 nucleotides: TGTGCCAGCAGCGAACAGGGGGCTAACCACGAGCAGTACTTC. V usage is TRBV13 and J usage is TRBJ2-7; 9 nucleotides align to TRBD1. The V gene's germline CDR1 is PRHDT and CDR2 FYEKMQ (reference sequence). The CDR3 is made up of 14 amino acids. Trimming cost V 5 bases and J 5 bases; bases outside gene matches: 7.

The gene calls are TRBV14 and TRBJ2-7, with D tentatively TRBD1 (6 bases). Germline V gene lookup returns CDR1 SGHDN and CDR2 FVKESK. This CDR3 region has 14 residues. Trimming removed 1 base at V and 2 bases at J, with 9 bases between. The CDR3 is CASSQAYRAYEQYF. As DNA, the CDR3 is TGTGCCAGCAGCCAAGCCTACAGGGCCTACGAGCAGTACTTC.